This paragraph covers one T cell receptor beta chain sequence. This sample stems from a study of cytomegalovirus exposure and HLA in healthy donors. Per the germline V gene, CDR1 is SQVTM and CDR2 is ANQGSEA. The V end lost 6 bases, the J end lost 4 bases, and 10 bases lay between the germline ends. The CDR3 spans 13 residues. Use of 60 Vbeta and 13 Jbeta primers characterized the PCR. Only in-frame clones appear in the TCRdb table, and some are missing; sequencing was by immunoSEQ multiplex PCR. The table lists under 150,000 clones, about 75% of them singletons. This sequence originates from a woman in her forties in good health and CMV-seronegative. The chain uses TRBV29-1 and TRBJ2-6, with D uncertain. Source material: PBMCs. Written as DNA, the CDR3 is TGCAGCGTGCCAGGTACAGGGGCCAACGTCCTGACTTTC. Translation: CSVPGTGANVLTF. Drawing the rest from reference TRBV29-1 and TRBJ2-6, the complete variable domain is SAVISQKPSRDICQRGTSLTIQCQVDSQVTMMFWYRQQPGQSLTLIATANQGSEATYESGFVIDKFPISRPNLTFSTLTVSNMSPEDSSIYLCSVPGTGANVLTFGAGSRLTVL.